This passage covers 32 T cell receptor beta chains from one sample sequenced in a study of vaccination effects on CD4 cells after COVID-19. No cognate antigen is known for these TCRs. At the end of roughly 9 days of culture, CD4+ T cells were isolated. Profiled with immunoSEQ multiplex PCR; TCRdb holds only in-frame clones, not every one. The sample has about 53,000 clones; around three quarters are singletons. This material consisted of CD4+ T cells from PBMCs cultured without peptide, taken before COVID-19 vaccination. The receptors stem from a human donor who received a COVID-19 vaccine.

This clone was observed a few times. J is TRBJ2-7 and V is TRBV2; tentative D call: TRBD1 (8 bases). The V end was cut by 6 bases, the J end by 7 bases, with 16 bases between. CDR1 and CDR2 from the germline V gene are SNHLY and FYNNEI. This CDR3 is built from 13 residues. CDR3 region: CASSRQGRGEQYV. The CDR3 nucleotides read TGTGCCAGCAGCCGACAGGGGAGGGGGGAGCAGTACGTC.

This clone was found a few times. J is TRBJ2-1 and V is TRBV4-1; D unclear. V was trimmed by 5 bases and J by 7 bases, leaving 12 bases between them. The CDR3 extends over 13 amino acids. Germline V gives CDR1 MGHRA, CDR2 YSYEKL. This CDR3 reads CASSERSWNEQFF. CDR3 DNA sequence: TGCGCCAGCAGCGAAAGGAGTTGGAATGAGCAGTTCTTC.

This chain connects TRBV5-1 to TRBJ1-3; no firm D call. The CDR3 runs to 14 residues. V lost 1 base to trimming and J lost 1 base, with 6 bases between them. CDR1 SGHRS and CDR2 YFSETQ come from the germline V gene. CDR3 protein: CASSLWGSGNTIYF. CDR3 in DNA: TGCGCCAGCAGCTTGTGGGGATCTGGAAACACCATATATTTT.

The gene calls are TRBV19 and TRBJ1-5; a weak D match, TRBD1 (6 bases). The CDR3 has 15 residues. Germline CDR1 is LNHDA and CDR2 is SQIVND (reference sequence). Trimming cost V 1 base and J 6 bases, with 13 bases left between them. CDR3 DNA: TGTGCCAGTAGTATAGGACCCGGGGGCAGTCAGCCCCAGCATTTT. This encodes CASSIGPGGSQPQHF.

V is TRBV4-3 and J is TRBJ1-6; a possible D gene is TRBD1 (5 bases). Trimming removed 3 bases at V and 9 bases at J, with 9 bases between. The CDR3 spans 13 residues. Germline V gene lookup returns CDR1 LGHNA and CDR2 YSLEER. The CDR3 loop is CASSQLRVSPLHF. The DNA of the CDR3 is TGCGCCAGCAGCCAGCTCAGGGTTTCACCCCTCCACTTT.

In this sample, this clone turned up a few times. The chain recombines TRBV4-3 with TRBJ1-6; maybe TRBD1 (5 bases). CDR3 size: 14 residues. Germline V gives CDR1 LGHNA, CDR2 YSLEER. Trimming shortened V by 0 bases and J by 9 bases, and 9 bases separated the two germline ends. The CDR3 bases are TGCGCCAGCAGCCAAGATAGTGACAGTTCACCCCTCCACTTT. Amino acids: CASSQDSDSSPLHF.

The chain employs TRBV5-1 and TRBJ1-4; D is undetermined. Germline assignment: CDR1 SGHRS and CDR2 YFSETQ. Trimming removed 4 bases from V and 8 bases from J, with 15 bases in between. CDR3 length: 14 amino acids. The CDR3 loop is CASSTQELGEKLFF. In DNA, the CDR3 is TGCGCCAGCAGCACCCAGGAATTGGGAGAAAAACTGTTTTTT.

The CDR3 loop is CASSLIGGPSGQPQHF. The CDR3 region has the DNA TGTGCCAGCAGCTTAATCGGCGGCCCTAGCGGCCAGCCCCAGCATTTT. The chain is built from TRBV7-8 and TRBJ1-5, with D uncertain. CDR3 length: 16 amino acids. Germline V gene lookup returns CDR1 SGHVS and CDR2 FQNEAQ. The V end lost 2 bases, the J end lost 7 bases, and 18 bases lay between the germline ends.

The V call is TRBV7-2, the J call TRBJ2-2, with unresolved D. In germline, CDR1 is SGHTA, CDR2 FQGNSA. Deletions cut 2 bases from V and 1 base from J, with 5 bases between. The CDR3 covers 14 residues. CDR3: CASSLYQNTGELFF. DNA for the CDR3: TGTGCCAGCAGCTTATATCAGAACACCGGGGAGCTGTTTTTT.

This chain links TRBV29-1 with TRBJ1-1; D not certain. The CDR3 extends over 13 amino acids. Trimming took 2 bases from V and 5 from J, leaving 12 bases between them. Germline CDR1 and CDR2: SQVTM and ANQGSEA. Here the CDR3 reads CSVERGIGTEAFF. In nucleotides, the CDR3 is TGCAGCGTTGAACGAGGGATTGGTACTGAAGCTTTCTTT.

This chain connects TRBV6-2 or TRBV6-3 to TRBJ2-1; tentatively, D is TRBD1 or TRBD2 (5 bases each). The V gene lost 6 bases and the J gene lost 1 base, with 25 bases spanning the gap. From germline, CDR1 is MNHEY and CDR2 SVGEGT. This CDR3 spans 19 amino acids. CDR3: CASSRLGRPTERSYNEQFF. The DNA of the CDR3 is TGTGCCAGCAGCCGACTGGGACGGCCTACGGAGCGATCCTACAATGAGCAGTTCTTC.

This clone showed up just a few times. The chain uses TRBV5-5 and TRBJ1-5, with D unclear. This CDR3 is 14 amino acids long. Trimming took 0 bases from V and 3 from J, leaving 7 bases between them. Germline V gene lookup returns CDR1 SGHKS and CDR2 YYEKEE (reference sequence). CDR3 region: CASSLGQTNQPQHF. As DNA, the CDR3 is TGTGCCAGCAGCTTGGGGCAGACCAATCAGCCCCAGCATTTT.

The chain is built from TRBV27 and TRBJ1-6; 11 bases align to TRBD1. The germline V gene has CDR1 MNHEY and CDR2 SMNVEV (reference sequence). This CDR3 is built from 17 residues. The ends lost 5 bases at V and 9 bases at J; junction bases unmatched: 12. The CDR3 sequence: CASSITPPGQGVSPLHF. The DNA of the CDR3 is TGTGCCAGCAGTATCACCCCCCCGGGACAGGGGGTTTCACCCCTCCACTTT.

In its sample, this clone was seen a few times. This sequence joins TRBV24-1 and TRBJ1-3, with no clear D. This CDR3 region has 12 residues. The germline V gene has CDR1 KGHDR and CDR2 SFDVKD. V was cut by 1 base and J by 5 bases, with 2 bases left in between. CDR3 nucleotides: TGTGCCACCAGTGATTTAAGAAACACCATATATTTT. Its protein is CATSDLRNTIYF.

This chain links TRBV4-1 with TRBJ1-3; D gene unclear. V dropped 1 base and J dropped 0 bases, with 7 bases sitting between them. The CDR3 has 15 residues. CDR1 and CDR2 (germline): MGHRA, YSYEKL. In DNA, the CDR3 is TGCGCCAGCAGCCAAGCGGGTTTCTCTGGAAACACCATATATTTT. This gives the protein CASSQAGFSGNTIYF.

This clone was observed a single time. This sequence joins TRBV25-1 and TRBJ1-4, with 8 bases matching TRBD1. In germline, CDR1 is MGHDK, CDR2 SYGVNS. This CDR3 spans 16 amino acids. Trimming took 3 bases from V and 4 from J; bases not matched to a gene: 7. CDR3 nucleotide sequence: TGTGCCAGCAGTGAGCCTAACAGGGGGGGTAATGAAAAACTGTTTTTT. Its protein is CASSEPNRGGNEKLFF.

The genes are TRBV18 and TRBJ2-6; a weak D match, TRBD1 (5 bases). The CDR3 covers 17 residues. The germline CDR1 and CDR2 sequences are KGHSH and LQKENI. V was trimmed by 3 bases and J by 3 bases, leaving 15 bases between them. CDR3 DNA sequence: TGTGCCAGCTCACCGGGGCAGGGAAATGGTGGGGCCAACGTCCTGACTTTC. Translating gives CASSPGQGNGGANVLTF.

The chain employs TRBV7-3 and TRBJ1-2, with unresolved D. Trimming left V 0 bases short and J 0 bases short, with 8 bases between. Germline loops: CDR1 SGHTA, CDR2 FQGTGA. This CDR3 comprises 15 residues. The CDR3 loop reads CASSLTSGTNYGYTF. DNA for the CDR3: TGTGCCAGCAGCTTAACGTCCGGGACTAACTATGGCTACACCTTC.

The chain recombines TRBV25-1 with TRBJ2-1; TRBD2 might be the D (5 bases). The germline V and J ends were trimmed by 6 bases and 9 bases, with 9 bases remaining between them. The CDR3 loop spans 11 amino acids. The V gene's germline CDR1 is MGHDK and CDR2 SYGVNS. Written as DNA, the CDR3 is TGTGCCAGCAGCCCCGCGGGTGAGCAGTTCTTC. Translated: CASSPAGEQFF.

The chain employs TRBV18 and TRBJ1-1; 8 positions agree with TRBD1. V lost 4 bases, J lost 4 bases, and 17 bases stayed unmatched. CDR1 is KGHSH, CDR2 LQKENI, per germline. This CDR3 is built from 18 residues. The DNA of the CDR3 is TGTGCCAGCTCACTTCTAGACAGGGGCCTCGCCGTCGGCACTGAAGCTTTCTTT. Protein product: CASSLLDRGLAVGTEAFF.

The rearrangement joins TRBV5-1 to TRBJ2-2, with 7 bases fitting TRBD2. The germline gives CDR1 SGHRS, CDR2 YFSETQ. CDR3 size: 15 residues. After removal of 1 base from V and 5 bases from J, the junction contained 5 bases not matched to a gene. Here the CDR3 DNA reads TGCGCCAGCAGCTTGCTAGCGGATACTACCGGGGAGCTGTTTTTT. It codes for CASSLLADTTGELFF.

This clone was found a few times. This rearrangement joins TRBV6-5 to TRBJ1-2; perhaps TRBD1 as D (5 bases). The CDR3 is 13 amino acids. Trimming cost V 9 bases and J 5 bases, with 16 bases left between them. Germline V CDR1 and CDR2: MNHEY, SVGAGI. The CDR3 DNA reads as TGTGCCAGTCGTCCAGCCCGGGGGTATGGCTACACCTTC. Amino acids: CASRPARGYGYTF.

The V and J genes are TRBV24-1 and TRBJ2-3, with 7 bases lining up with TRBD1. CDR1 and CDR2 from the germline V gene are KGHDR and SFDVKD. The V gene end was trimmed by 3 bases and the J gene end by 4 bases; junction bases not matched to a gene: 9. There are 16 residues in the CDR3. The CDR3: CATSDSRQGGADTQYF. CDR3 sequence (DNA): TGTGCCACCAGTGATAGCCGACAGGGCGGCGCAGATACGCAGTATTTT.

This sequence joins TRBV19 and TRBJ1-1; D gene uncertain. The CDR3 spans 14 residues. Germline V lookup: CDR1 LNHDA, CDR2 SQIVND (reference sequence). V dropped 5 bases and J dropped 4 bases, with 14 bases sitting between them. Here the CDR3 DNA reads TGTGCCAGTAGTTTTCCAAGACATGGCACTGAAGCTTTCTTT. Translated: CASSFPRHGTEAFF.

The chain employs TRBV27 and TRBJ1-5; no clear D gene. The V end was cut by 2 bases, the J end by 1 base, with 3 bases between. The CDR3 has 13 amino acids. Germline V gene data show CDR1 as MNHEY and CDR2 as SMNVEV (reference sequence). The CDR3 sequence: CASSLKSNQPQHF. CDR3 coding DNA: TGTGCCAGCAGTTTAAAGAGCAATCAGCCCCAGCATTTT.

This rearrangement joins TRBV6-5 to TRBJ2-7; a weak D match, TRBD1 (6 bases). Germline CDR1 reads MNHEY; CDR2 reads SVGAGI. The CDR3 runs to 13 residues. V dropped 6 bases and J dropped 2 bases, with 11 bases sitting between them. The CDR3 here is CASSTGRAYEQYV. In nucleotides, the CDR3 is TGTGCCAGCAGCACAGGGCGCGCCTACGAGCAGTACGTC.

This clone came up once. V usage is TRBV28 and J usage is TRBJ2-5, with unresolved D. The CDR3 covers 13 residues. V lost 3 bases and J lost 4, with 9 bases in between. In germline, CDR1 is MDHEN, CDR2 SYDVKM. The CDR3 region has the DNA TGTGCCAGCAGTTTTAACCCGGGAGAGACCCAGTACTTC. The encoded protein is CASSFNPGETQYF.

The rearrangement uses TRBV6-5 and TRBJ1-3; D may be TRBD1 (5 bases). This CDR3 has 15 residues. Deletions cut 7 bases from V and 1 base from J, with 14 bases between. Germline V gene lookup returns CDR1 MNHEY and CDR2 SVGAGI. CDR3 in amino acids: CASKRQLESGNTIYF. Written as DNA, the CDR3 is TGTGCCAGCAAGAGACAGTTAGAATCTGGAAACACCATATATTTT.

This chain links TRBV30 with TRBJ1-2; a possible D gene is TRBD1 (6 bases). There are 13 residues in the CDR3. The ends were cut back, 0 bases at V and 7 bases at J, with 12 bases in the middle. Germline V gene data show CDR1 as GTSNPN and CDR2 as SVGIG (reference sequence). CDR3 sequence (DNA): TGTGCCTGGAGTGTAAACAGGGTTTCTGGCTACACCTTC. It encodes CAWSVNRVSGYTF.

The CDR3 DNA reads as TGCGCCAGCAGCCAGGGCACCAACAAACTAGGACAGGGGAGGGAGACCCAGTACTTC. It encodes CASSQGTNKLGQGRETQYF. This rearrangement joins TRBV4-1 to TRBJ2-5; 9 positions match TRBD1. Unmatched junction bases numbered 19, after V lost 3 bases and J lost 5 bases. The germline gives CDR1 MGHRA, CDR2 YSYEKL. This CDR3 is 19 amino acids long.

This sequence joins TRBV6-4 and TRBJ2-1, with 7 bases lining up with TRBD2. The CDR3 is 16 residues long. With V trimmed by 0 bases and J by 0 bases, 2 bases remained unmatched. CDR1 MRHNA and CDR2 SNTAGT come from the germline V gene. The CDR3 DNA reads TGTGCCAGCAGTGACTCATGGGGGGGCTCCTACAATGAGCAGTTCTTC. Protein sequence: CASSDSWGGSYNEQFF.

This clone was found a few times. This rearrangement joins TRBV3-1 (or the pseudogene TRBV3-2) to TRBJ1-1; D gene ambiguous. The germline CDR1 and CDR2 sequences are LGHDT and YNNKEL (reference sequence). The CDR3 consists of 14 residues. V lost 0 bases and J 2 bases, leaving 7 bases between the germline ends. The CDR3, as DNA: TGTGCCAGCAGCCAAGATCGGGGTAACACTGAAGCTTTCTTT. The encoded protein is CASSQDRGNTEAFF.